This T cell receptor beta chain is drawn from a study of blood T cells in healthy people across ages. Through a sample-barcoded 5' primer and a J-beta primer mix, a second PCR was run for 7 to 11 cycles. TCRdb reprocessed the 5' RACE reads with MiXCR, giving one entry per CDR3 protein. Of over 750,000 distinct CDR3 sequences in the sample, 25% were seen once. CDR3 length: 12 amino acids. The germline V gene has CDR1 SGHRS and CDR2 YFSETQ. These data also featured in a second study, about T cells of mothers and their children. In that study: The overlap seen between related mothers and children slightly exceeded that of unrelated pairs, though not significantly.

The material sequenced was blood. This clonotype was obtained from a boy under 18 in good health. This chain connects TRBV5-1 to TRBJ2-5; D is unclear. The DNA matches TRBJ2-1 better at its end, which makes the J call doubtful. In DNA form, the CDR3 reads TGCGCCAGCAGCGGGGTTCGCAATGAGCAGTTCTTC. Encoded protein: CASSGVRNEQFF.